This T cell receptor (beta chain) is drawn from a study of CXCR3-negative and CXCR3-positive naive CD8 T cells. The TRB cDNA libraries were prepared by 5' RACE with UMI labels. After re-calling the 5' RACE reads, TCRdb lists one entry per CDR3 protein, DNA absent. The sample totals some 22,000 distinct CDR3 sequences. Germline CDR1 reads SGHVS; CDR2 reads FQNEAQ. The CDR3 runs 13 residues. The receptor comes from a human donor in good health. Some clones in this sample may be carry-over from other donors' samples. This chain uses TRBV7-8 with TRBJ2-6. The sequenced sample consisted of naive CXCR3- CD8+ T cells from blood. Subset of the sample: CD45RO-CCR7+CD27+CD95- naive CD8+ T cells lacking CXCR3 (TNR3-). This chain's CDR3 is CASRGSGANVLTF.